This T cell receptor (beta chain) emerged from a study of T cells expressing NK-cell markers. Study-level points and caveats: Expanded NKG2C+ T cell clones were not confirmed as HCMV-specific.

As regards this clonotype: The antigen is unknown.

Germline CDR1 reads MNHEY; CDR2 reads SVGAGI. The length of the CDR3 is 18 residues. TCR beta libraries carry UMIs added by 5'RACE template switching. Reprocessing the 5' RACE reads, TCRdb reports a single entry for every CDR3 protein and omits DNA. Recorded for this sample: about 160,000 distinct CDR3 sequences. The receptor was isolated from a man aged 18-75 years in good health. The V call is TRBV6-5, the J call TRBJ2-7; TCRdb reports TRBD1, a call that lacks DNA to check it against. Material: blood T cells: a sorted CD56 or NKG2C T cell subset, CD4+ or CD8+ T cells, or bulk PBMC T cells (not recorded which). CDR3 sequence reads: CASSYSGTGGDTRGEQYF.